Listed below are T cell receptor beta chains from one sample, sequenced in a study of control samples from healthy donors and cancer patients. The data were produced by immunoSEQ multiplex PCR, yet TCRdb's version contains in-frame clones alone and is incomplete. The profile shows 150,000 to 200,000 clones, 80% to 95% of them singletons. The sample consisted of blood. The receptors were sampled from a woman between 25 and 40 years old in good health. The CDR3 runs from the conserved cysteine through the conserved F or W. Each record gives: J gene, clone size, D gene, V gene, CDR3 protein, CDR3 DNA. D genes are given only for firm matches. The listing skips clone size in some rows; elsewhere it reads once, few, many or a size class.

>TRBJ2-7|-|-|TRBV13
CASSRNSYEQYF
TGTGCCAGCAGCCGGAACTCCTACGAGCAGTACTTC
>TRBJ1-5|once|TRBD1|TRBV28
CASTMTGTGNWNQPQHF
TGTGCCAGCACCATGACCGGGACAGGGAATTGGAATCAGCCCCAGCATTTT
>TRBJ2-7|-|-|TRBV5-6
CASSSRLRQGKQYF
TGTGCCAGCAGCTCCCGACTACGCCAGGGAAAGCAGTACTTC
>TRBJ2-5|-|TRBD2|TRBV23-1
CASSQSMPAGEETQYF
TGCGCCAGCAGTCAATCGATGCCAGCGGGGGAAGAGACCCAGTACTTC
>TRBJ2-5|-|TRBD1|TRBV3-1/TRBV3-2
CASSQGQGDQETQYF
TGTGCCAGCAGCCAAGGGCAGGGGGACCAAGAGACCCAGTACTTC
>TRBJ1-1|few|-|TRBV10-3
CAISGGPPYSEAFF
TGTGCCATCAGTGGGGGGCCCCCCTACAGTGAAGCTTTCTTT
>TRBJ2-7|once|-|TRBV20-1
CRSATFQEQYF
TGCAGATCAGCTACATTCCAGGAGCAGTACTTC
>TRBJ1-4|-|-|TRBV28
CASSTPGEGREKLFF
TGTGCCAGCAGTACCCCAGGGGAGGGACGGGAAAAACTGTTTTTT
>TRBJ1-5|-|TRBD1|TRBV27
CASNQQGAHQPQHF
TGTGCCAGCAACCAACAGGGGGCCCATCAGCCCCAGCATTTT
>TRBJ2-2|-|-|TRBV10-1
CASRRDPNTGELFF
TGCGCCAGCAGACGGGACCCTAACACCGGGGAGCTGTTTTTT
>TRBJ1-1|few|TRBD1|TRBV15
CATSRRTGFGEAFF
TGTGCCACCAGCCGCCGGACAGGGTTCGGTGAAGCTTTCTTT
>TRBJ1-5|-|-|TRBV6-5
CASRGGVSNQPQHF
TGTGCCAGCAGAGGCGGCGTTAGCAATCAGCCCCAGCATTTT
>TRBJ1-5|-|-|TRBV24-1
CATSDRGWQPQHF
TGTGCCACCAGTGACAGGGGCTGGCAGCCCCAGCATTTT
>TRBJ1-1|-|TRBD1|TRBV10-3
CAIKGQENTEAFF
TGTGCCATCAAAGGACAGGAGAACACTGAAGCTTTCTTT
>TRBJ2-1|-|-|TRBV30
CAWSGGNEQFF
TGTGCCTGGAGTGGCGGGAATGAGCAGTTCTTC
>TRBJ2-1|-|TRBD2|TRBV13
CASSPPAVQRGEQFF
TGTGCCAGCAGCCCGCCTGCGGTCCAGCGGGGTGAGCAGTTCTTC
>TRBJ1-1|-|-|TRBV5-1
CASSPDPLATEAFF
TGCGCCAGCAGCCCGGACCCTTTGGCCACTGAAGCTTTCTTT
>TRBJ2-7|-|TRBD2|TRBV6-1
CASSADSSGRPPYEQYF
TGTGCCAGCAGTGCCGATTCGAGCGGGAGGCCCCCCTACGAGCAGTACTTC
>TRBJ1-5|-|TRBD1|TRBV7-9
CASSDRENQPQHF
TGTGCCAGCAGTGACAGGGAGAATCAGCCCCAGCATTTT
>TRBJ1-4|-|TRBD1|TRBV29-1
CSVPGGHNEKLFF
TGCAGCGTGCCAGGGGGCCATAATGAAAAACTGTTTTTT
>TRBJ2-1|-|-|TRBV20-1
CSHTSHEQFF
TGCAGCCACACTAGCCATGAGCAGTTCTTC
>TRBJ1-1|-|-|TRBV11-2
CASSFHRNTEAFF
TGTGCCAGCAGCTTTCACAGGAACACTGAAGCTTTCTTT
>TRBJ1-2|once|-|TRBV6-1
CASSDPWVGGGGYTF
TGTGCCAGCAGTGACCCTTGGGTTGGGGGCGGTGGCTACACCTTC
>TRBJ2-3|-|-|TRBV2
CASSEYGGNTDTQYF
TGTGCCAGCAGTGAATATGGCGGAAACACAGATACGCAGTATTTT
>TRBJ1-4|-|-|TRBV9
CASSVGELGANEKLFF
TGTGCCAGCAGCGTAGGAGAGTTGGGGGCTAATGAAAAACTGTTTTTT
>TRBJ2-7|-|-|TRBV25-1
CASSEAGPEQYF
TGTGCCAGCAGTGAAGCTGGGCCCGAGCAGTACTTC
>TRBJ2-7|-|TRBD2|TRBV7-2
CASSWGAGAYEQYF
TGTGCCAGCAGCTGGGGAGCGGGAGCCTACGAGCAGTACTTC
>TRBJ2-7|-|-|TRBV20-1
CSANEPQYF
TGCAGTGCTAATGAGCCGCAGTACTTC
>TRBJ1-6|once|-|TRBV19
CASSTGISYNSPLHF
TGTGCCAGTAGTACAGGGATCTCCTATAATTCACCCCTCCACTTT
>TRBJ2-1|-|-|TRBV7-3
CASSKGQGEQFF
TGTGCCAGCAGCAAGGGCCAGGGAGAGCAGTTCTTC
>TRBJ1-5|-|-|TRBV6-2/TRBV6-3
CASSPTGFNQPQHF
TGTGCCAGCAGCCCGACAGGTTTTAATCAGCCCCAGCATTTT
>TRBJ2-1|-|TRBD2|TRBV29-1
CSVVRLAGATEQFF
TGCAGCGTCGTTCGACTAGCGGGAGCAACGGAGCAGTTCTTC
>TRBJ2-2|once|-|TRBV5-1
CASSLSRGGELFF
TGCGCCAGCAGCTTGTCTAGGGGCGGGGAGCTGTTTTTT
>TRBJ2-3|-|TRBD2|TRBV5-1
CASSFFLAGNTDTQYF
TGCGCCAGCAGCTTTTTCCTAGCGGGGAACACAGATACGCAGTATTTT
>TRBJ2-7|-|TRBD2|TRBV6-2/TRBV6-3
CASSYSKTSGRAWYEQYF
TGTGCCAGCAGTTACAGTAAGACTAGCGGGAGGGCATGGTACGAGCAGTACTTC
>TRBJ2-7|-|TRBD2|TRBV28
CASSKVLSGEFYEQYF
TGTGCCAGCAGTAAGGTCCTAAGCGGGGAATTCTACGAGCAGTACTTC
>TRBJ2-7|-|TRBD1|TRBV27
CASSWDRGREQYF
TGTGCCAGCAGCTGGGACAGGGGGCGAGAGCAGTACTTC
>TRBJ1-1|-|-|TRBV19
CASSIVGGNTEAFF
TGTGCCAGTAGTATAGTCGGGGGTAACACTGAAGCTTTCTTT
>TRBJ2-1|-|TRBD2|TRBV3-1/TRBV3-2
CASSHPTSGNNEQFF
TGTGCCAGCAGCCATCCGACTAGCGGAAACAATGAGCAGTTCTTC
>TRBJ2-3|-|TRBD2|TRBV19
CASSIVTSGPDTQYF
TGTGCCAGTAGTATAGTGACTAGCGGCCCCGATACGCAGTATTTT
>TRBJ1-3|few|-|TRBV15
CATSRDYRETNTIYF
TGTGCCACCAGCAGGGACTACAGGGAGACTAACACCATATATTTT
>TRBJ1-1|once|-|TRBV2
CASEQWNTEAFF
TGTGCCAGTGAACAGTGGAACACTGAAGCTTTCTTT
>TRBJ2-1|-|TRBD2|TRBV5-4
CASSLGGTSVNEQFF
TGTGCCAGCAGCTTGGGTGGGACTAGTGTCAATGAGCAGTTCTTC
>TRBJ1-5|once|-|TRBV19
CASSQSLGGRDQPQHF
TGTGCCAGTAGTCAATCCCTCGGGGGCAGGGATCAGCCCCAGCATTTT
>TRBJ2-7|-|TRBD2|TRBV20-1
CSASKGSSGSLYEQYF
TGCAGTGCTAGTAAAGGGTCTAGCGGGAGTTTGTACGAGCAGTACTTC